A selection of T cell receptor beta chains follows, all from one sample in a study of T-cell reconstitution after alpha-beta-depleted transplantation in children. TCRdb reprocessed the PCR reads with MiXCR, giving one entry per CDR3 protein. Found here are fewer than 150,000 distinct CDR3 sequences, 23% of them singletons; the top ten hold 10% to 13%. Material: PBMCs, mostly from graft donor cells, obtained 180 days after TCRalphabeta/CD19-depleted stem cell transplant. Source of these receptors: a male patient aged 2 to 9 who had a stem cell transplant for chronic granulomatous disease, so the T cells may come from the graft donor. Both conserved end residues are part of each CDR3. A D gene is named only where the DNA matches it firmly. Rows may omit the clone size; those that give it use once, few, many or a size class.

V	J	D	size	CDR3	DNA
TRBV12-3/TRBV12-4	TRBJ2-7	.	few	CASCPYEQYF	TGTGCCAGCTGTCCTTACGAGCAGTACTTC
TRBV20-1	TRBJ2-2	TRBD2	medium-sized	CSASTAGGPNTGELFF	TGCAGTGCTAGTACGGCGGGAGGCCCAAACACCGGGGAGCTGTTTTTT
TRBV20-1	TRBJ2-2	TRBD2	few	CSAARTSPGELFF	TGCAGTGCTGCAAGGACTAGCCCCGGGGAGCTGTTTTTT
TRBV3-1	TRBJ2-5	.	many	CASSQDWVAVNEETQYF	TGTGCCAGCAGCCAAGATTGGGTAGCGGTTAACGAAGAGACCCAGTACTTC
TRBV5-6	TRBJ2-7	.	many	CASSFLTYEQYF	TGTGCCAGCAGCTTTTTAACCTACGAGCAGTACTTC
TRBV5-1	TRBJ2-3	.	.	CASSLDGPTDTQYF	TGCGCCAGCAGCTTGGACGGCCCCACAGATACGCAGTATTTT
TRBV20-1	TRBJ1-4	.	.	CSAPWEATNEKLFF	TGCAGTGCACCCTGGGAGGCAACTAATGAAAAACTGTTTTTT
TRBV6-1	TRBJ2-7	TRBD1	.	CASASGQGLHEQYF	TGTGCCAGCGCCTCGGGACAGGGTCTCCACGAGCAGTACTTC
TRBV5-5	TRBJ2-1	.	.	CASSLVRPYNEQFF	TGTGCCAGCAGCTTAGTTAGGCCCTACAATGAGCAGTTCTTC
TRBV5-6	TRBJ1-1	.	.	CASSLLPDYEAFF	TGTGCCAGCAGCTTGTTGCCAGACTATGAAGCTTTCTTT
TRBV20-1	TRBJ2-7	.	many	CSARKWGDPYEQYF	TGCAGTGCCAGAAAATGGGGGGATCCCTACGAGCAGTACTTC
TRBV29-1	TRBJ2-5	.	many	CSVMDLETQYF	TGCAGCGTTATGGACCTAGAGACCCAGTACTTC
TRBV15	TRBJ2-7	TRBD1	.	CATRSSGQGHHEQYF	TGTGCCACTAGGAGCTCGGGACAGGGGCACCACGAGCAGTACTTC
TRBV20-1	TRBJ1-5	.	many	CSVSRDSNQPQHF	TGCAGTGTATCCAGGGATAGCAATCAGCCCCAGCATTTT
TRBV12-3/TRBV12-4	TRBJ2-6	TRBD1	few	CASRPGQSSGANVLTF	TGTGCCAGCAGGCCGGGACAGTCCTCTGGGGCCAACGTCCTGACTTTC
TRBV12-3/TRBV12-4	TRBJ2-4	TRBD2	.	CASSLRRGGPRNIQYF	TGTGCCAGCAGTTTGAGGCGGGGGGGCCCGAGAAACATTCAGTACTTC
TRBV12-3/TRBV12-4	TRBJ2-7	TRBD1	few	CASSLAGTGTSYEQYF	TGTGCCAGCAGTTTAGCCGGGACAGGGACCTCCTACGAGCAGTACTTC
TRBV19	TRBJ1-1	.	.	CASSIHRGSQNTEAFF	TGTGCCAGTAGTATTCATCGAGGCAGTCAGAACACTGAAGCTTTCTTT
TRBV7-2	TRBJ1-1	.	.	CASSLRRNTEAFF	TGTGCCAGCAGCTTGAGAAGGAACACTGAAGCTTTCTTT
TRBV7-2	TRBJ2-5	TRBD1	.	CASSFDRGEETQYF	TGTGCCAGCAGCTTCGACAGGGGGGAGGAGACCCAGTACTTC
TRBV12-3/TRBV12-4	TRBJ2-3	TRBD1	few	CASSPGTARYF	TGTGCCAGCAGTCCGGGGACAGCTAGGTATTTT
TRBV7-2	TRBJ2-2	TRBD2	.	CASSLSGGQNTGELFF	TGTGCCAGCAGCCTTAGCGGGGGCCAGAACACCGGGGAGCTGTTTTTT
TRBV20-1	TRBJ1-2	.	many	CSARHPAIHGYTF	TGCAGTGCTAGACACCCTGCCATCCATGGCTACACCTTC
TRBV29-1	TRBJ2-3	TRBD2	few	CSVVSGDTDTQYF	TGCAGCGTTGTTAGCGGGGACACAGATACGCAGTATTTT
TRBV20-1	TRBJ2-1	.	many	CSASSNEQFF	TGCAGTGCTAGTTCTAATGAGCAGTTCTTC
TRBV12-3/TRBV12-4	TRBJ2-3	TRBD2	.	CASSLLLSGDGTDTQYF	TGTGCCAGCAGTCTTCTCCTAAGCGGGGATGGCACAGATACGCAGTATTTT
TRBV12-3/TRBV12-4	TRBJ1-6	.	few	CASSLPGLSPLHF	TGTGCCAGCAGTTTACCAGGACTGTCACCCCTCCACTTT
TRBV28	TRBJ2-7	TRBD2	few	CASYRQGGNEQYF	TGTGCCAGCTACAGGCAGGGAGGGAACGAGCAGTACTTC
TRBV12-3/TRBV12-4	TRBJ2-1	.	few	CASNQRTGSYNEQFF	TGTGCCAGCAACCAGAGGACCGGCTCCTACAATGAGCAGTTCTTC
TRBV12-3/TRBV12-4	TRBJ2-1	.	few	CASNTVRRGGNEQFF	TGTGCCAGCAATACAGTCCGGAGGGGAGGAAATGAGCAGTTCTTC
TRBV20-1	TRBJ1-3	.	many	CSARVGVSAGNTIYF	TGCAGTGCTAGAGTTGGGGTATCGGCTGGAAACACCATATATTTT
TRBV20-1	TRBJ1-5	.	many	CSASPYRVGQPQHF	TGCAGTGCTAGCCCCTACAGGGTTGGTCAGCCCCAGCATTTT
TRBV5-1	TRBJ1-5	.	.	CASSLRAGNQPQHF	TGCGCCAGCAGCTTGAGAGCGGGCAATCAGCCCCAGCATTTT
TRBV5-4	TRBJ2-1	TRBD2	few	CASSLGLAGGHLASYNEQFF	TGTGCCAGCAGCTTGGGACTAGCGGGAGGGCACCTCGCTTCCTACAATGAGCAGTTCTTC
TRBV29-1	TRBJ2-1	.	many	CSVAHNEQFF	TGCAGCGTTGCCCACAATGAGCAGTTCTTC
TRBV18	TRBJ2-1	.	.	CASSPLAGINEQFF	TGTGCCAGCTCACCACTGGCGGGAATCAATGAGCAGTTCTTC
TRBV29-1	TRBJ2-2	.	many	CSVEERENTGELFF	TGCAGCGTTGAAGAGCGGGAGAACACCGGGGAGCTGTTTTTT
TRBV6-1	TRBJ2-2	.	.	CASSDVRPGELFF	TGTGCCAGCAGTGACGTGCGGCCCGGGGAGCTGTTTTTT
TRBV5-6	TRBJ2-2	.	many	CASSLGWPNTGELFF	TGTGCCAGCAGCTTGGGGTGGCCGAACACCGGGGAGCTGTTTTTT
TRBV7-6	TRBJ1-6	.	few	CASAGLNSPLHF	TGTGCCAGCGCAGGGCTGAATTCACCCCTCCACTTT
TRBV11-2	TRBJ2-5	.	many	CASSPMGRWGETQYF	TGTGCCAGCAGCCCAATGGGACGGTGGGGGGAGACCCAGTACTTC
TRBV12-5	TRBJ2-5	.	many	CANRWVRTPETQYF	TGTGCTAACCGATGGGTTCGTACACCGGAGACCCAGTACTTC